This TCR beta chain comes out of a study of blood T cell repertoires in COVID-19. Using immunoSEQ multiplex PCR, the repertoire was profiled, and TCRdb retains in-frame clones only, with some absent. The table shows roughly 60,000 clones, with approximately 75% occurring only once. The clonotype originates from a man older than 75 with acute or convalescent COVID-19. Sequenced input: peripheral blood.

CDR3 DNA sequence: TGCGCCAGCAGCTCTCTCCAGGGGGCTAAAGGATATGGCTACACCTTC. Translation gives CASSSLQGAKGYGYTF. The genes are TRBV5-1 and TRBJ1-2; 8 nucleotides line up with TRBD1. Germline CDR1 is SGHRS and CDR2 is YFSETQ. CDR3 length equals 16 residues. The ends lost 3 bases at V and 5 bases at J; junction bases unmatched: 12.